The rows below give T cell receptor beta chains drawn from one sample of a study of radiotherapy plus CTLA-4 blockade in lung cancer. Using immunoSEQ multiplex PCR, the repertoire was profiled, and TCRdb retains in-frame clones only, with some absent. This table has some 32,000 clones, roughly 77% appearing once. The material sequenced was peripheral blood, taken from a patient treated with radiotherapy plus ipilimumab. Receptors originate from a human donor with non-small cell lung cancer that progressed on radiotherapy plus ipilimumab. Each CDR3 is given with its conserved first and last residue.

CASSEGTGPFFEQYF	15	TRBV5-1	TRBJ2-5
CASSPLLAGGTDTQYF	16	TRBV5-1	TRBJ2-3
CASSSGVRTEAFF	13	TRBV19	TRBJ1-1
CSASGGQPQHF	11	TRBV20-1	TRBJ1-5
CATSRETGVNTEAFF	15	TRBV15	TRBJ1-1
CASSLDRGSNTGELFF	16	TRBV5-1	TRBJ2-2
CASSLDSYTQYF	12	TRBV11-2	TRBJ2-3
CASTGTGGFEAFF	13	TRBV6-6	TRBJ1-1
CSVEMVAGSPSYEQYF	16	TRBV29-1	TRBJ2-7
CAICGTGSYEQYF	13	TRBV10-3	TRBJ2-7
CASSESNQPQHF	12	TRBV7-9	TRBJ1-5
CASSPRGGSSTDTQYF	16	TRBV9	TRBJ2-3
CASSVVGQREEQFF	14	TRBV9	TRBJ2-1
CASSFQGTETQYF	13	TRBV5-1	TRBJ2-5
CASSEARGKTQYF	13	TRBV4-2	TRBJ2-5
CASSIEGLNTEAFF	14	TRBV19	TRBJ1-1
CASPFRQRGTDTQYF	15	TRBV23-1	TRBJ2-3
CASREQATGYTF	12	TRBV28	TRBJ1-2
CASSLWGDRAYYGYTF	16	TRBV27	TRBJ1-2
CASSQDSTNEKLFF	14	TRBV5-1	TRBJ1-4
CASSPGLAGPYEQYF	15	TRBV7-3	TRBJ2-7
CASSPGRALRDTQYF	15	TRBV18	TRBJ2-3
CASSSGLAGVGSSYEQYF	18	TRBV7-2	TRBJ2-7
CASSLGTMNTEAFF	14	TRBV28	TRBJ1-1
CASSYSSGGLGDTQYF	16	TRBV28	TRBJ2-3
CASSLTGPDTQYF	13	TRBV13	TRBJ2-3
CASSWRDGETQYF	13	TRBV7-3	TRBJ2-5